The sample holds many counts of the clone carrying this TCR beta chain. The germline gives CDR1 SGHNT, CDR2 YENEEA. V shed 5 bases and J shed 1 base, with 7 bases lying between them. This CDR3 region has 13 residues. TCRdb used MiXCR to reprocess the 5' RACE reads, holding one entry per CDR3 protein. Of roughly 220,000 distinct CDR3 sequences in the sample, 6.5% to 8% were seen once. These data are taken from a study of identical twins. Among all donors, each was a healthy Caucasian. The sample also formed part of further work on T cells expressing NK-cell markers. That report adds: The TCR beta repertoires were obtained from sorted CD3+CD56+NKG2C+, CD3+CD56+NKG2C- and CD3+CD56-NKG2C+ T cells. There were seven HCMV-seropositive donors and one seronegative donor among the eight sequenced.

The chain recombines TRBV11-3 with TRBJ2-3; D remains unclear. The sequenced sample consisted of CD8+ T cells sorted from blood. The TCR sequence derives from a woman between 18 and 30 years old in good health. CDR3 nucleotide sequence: TGTGCCAGCAGCCCCTTGGGCACAGATACGCAGTATTTT. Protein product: CASSPLGTDTQYF. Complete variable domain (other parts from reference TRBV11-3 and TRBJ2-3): EAGVVQSPRYKIIEKKQPVAFWCNPISGHNTLYWYLQNLGQGPELLIRYENEEAVDDSQLPKDRFSAERLKGVDSTLKIQPAELGDSAVYLCASSPLGTDTQYFGPGTRLTVL.